This T cell receptor (beta chain) was retrieved from a study of CD8 T cells in ankylosing spondylitis. Overall study findings and caveats: Ankylosing spondylitis blood appeared to carry a characteristic TCR beta motif of roughly eight highly homologous variants.

The ends were cut back, 3 bases at V and 9 bases at J, with 6 bases in the middle. The CDR3 spans 11 residues. This clonotype showed up many times. What it recognizes is unknown. TCRdb reprocessed the 5' RACE reads with MiXCR, giving one entry per CDR3 protein. The table includes around 770,000 distinct CDR3 sequences, over 9.5% detected once. The specimen was blood, either unsorted or a sorted T cell fraction (not recorded which). The chain uses TRBV12-3 or TRBV12-4 and TRBJ2-1, with D unclear. This receptor was taken from a male donor with ankylosing spondylitis. CDR3 loop: CASSFRVEQFF. CDR3 DNA: TGTGCCAGCAGTTTCCGGGTTGAGCAGTTCTTC.